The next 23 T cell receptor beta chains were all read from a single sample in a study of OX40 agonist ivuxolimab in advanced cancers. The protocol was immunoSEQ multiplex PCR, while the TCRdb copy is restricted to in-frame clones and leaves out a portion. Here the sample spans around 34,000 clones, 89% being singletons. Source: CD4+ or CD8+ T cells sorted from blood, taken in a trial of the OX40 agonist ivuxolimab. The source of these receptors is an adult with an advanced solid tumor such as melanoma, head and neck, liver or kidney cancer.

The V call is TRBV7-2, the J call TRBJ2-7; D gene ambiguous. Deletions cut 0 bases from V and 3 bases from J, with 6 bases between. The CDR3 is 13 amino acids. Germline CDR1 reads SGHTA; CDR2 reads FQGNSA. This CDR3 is CASSLAQFYEQYF. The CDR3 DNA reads TGTGCCAGCAGCTTAGCACAGTTCTACGAGCAGTACTTC.

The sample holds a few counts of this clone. CDR3 nucleotide sequence: TGTGCCAGCAGCGTAGCCGTGGAACAGTTCTTC. It is translated as CASSVAVEQFF. The rearrangement uses TRBV9 and TRBJ2-1; D is undetermined. The CDR3 extends over 11 amino acids. Germline CDR1 reads SGDLS; CDR2 reads YYNGEE. Trimming shortened V by 0 bases and J by 13 bases, and 8 bases separated the two germline ends.

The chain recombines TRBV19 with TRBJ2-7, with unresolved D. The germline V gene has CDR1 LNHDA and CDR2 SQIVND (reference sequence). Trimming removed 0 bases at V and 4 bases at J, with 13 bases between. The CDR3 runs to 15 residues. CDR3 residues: CASSIDHGGQYEQYF. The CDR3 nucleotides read TGTGCCAGTAGTATAGATCATGGCGGCCAATACGAGCAGTACTTC.

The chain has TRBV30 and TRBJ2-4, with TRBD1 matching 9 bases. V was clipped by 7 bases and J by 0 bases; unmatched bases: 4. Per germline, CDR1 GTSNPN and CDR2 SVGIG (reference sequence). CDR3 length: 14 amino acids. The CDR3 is CAYGQGLAKNIQYF. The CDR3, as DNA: TGTGCCTATGGACAGGGGCTAGCCAAAAACATTCAGTACTTC.

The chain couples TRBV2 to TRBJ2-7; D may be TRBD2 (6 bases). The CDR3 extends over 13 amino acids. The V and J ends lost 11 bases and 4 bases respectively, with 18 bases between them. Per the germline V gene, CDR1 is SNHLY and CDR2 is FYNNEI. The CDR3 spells CAGTGTSRYEQYF. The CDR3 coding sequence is TGTGCCGGCACCGGGACTTCAAGATACGAGCAGTACTTC.

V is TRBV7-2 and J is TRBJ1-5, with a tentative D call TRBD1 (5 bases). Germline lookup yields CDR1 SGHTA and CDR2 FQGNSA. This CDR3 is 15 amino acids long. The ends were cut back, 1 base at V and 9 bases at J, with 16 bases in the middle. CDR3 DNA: TGTGCCAGCAGCTTAGAATTTGGGGGTCGGGGGCCCCAGCATTTT. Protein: CASSLEFGGRGPQHF.

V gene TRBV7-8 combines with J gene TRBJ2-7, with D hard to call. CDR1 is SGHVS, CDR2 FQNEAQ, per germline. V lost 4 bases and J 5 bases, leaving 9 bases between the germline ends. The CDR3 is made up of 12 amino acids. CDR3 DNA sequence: TGTGCCAGCAGCTCCAAATTTGACGAGCAGTACTTC. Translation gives CASSSKFDEQYF. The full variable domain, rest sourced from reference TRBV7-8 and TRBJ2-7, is GAGVSQSPRYKVAKRGQDVALRCDPISGHVSLFWYQQALGQGPEFLTYFQNEAQLDKSGLPSDRFFAERPEGSVSTLKIQRTQQEDSAVYLCASSSKFDEQYFGPGTRLTVT.

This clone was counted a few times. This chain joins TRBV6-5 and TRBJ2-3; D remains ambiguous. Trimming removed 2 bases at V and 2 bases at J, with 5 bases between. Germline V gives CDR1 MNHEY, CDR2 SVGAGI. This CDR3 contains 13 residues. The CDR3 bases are TGTGCCAGCAGTTACGACCCCACAGATACGCAGTATTTT. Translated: CASSYDPTDTQYF.

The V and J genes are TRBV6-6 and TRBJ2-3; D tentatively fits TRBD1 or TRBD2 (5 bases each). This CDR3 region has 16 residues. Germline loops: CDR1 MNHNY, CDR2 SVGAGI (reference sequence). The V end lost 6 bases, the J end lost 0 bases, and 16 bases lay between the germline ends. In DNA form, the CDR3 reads TGTGCCAGCAGCCCCCTAGTGGGGGAAAGCACAGATACGCAGTATTTT. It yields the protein CASSPLVGESTDTQYF.

The CDR3 DNA reads as TGTGCCAGCAGTTTATGGACAGGGGACGATTCACCCCTCCACTTT. Amino acid sequence: CASSLWTGDDSPLHF. The chain is built from TRBV27 and TRBJ1-6, with 9 bases that match TRBD1. V dropped 1 base and J dropped 8; count of bases not matched to a gene: 3. Per germline, CDR1 MNHEY and CDR2 SMNVEV (reference sequence). The CDR3 contains 15 residues.

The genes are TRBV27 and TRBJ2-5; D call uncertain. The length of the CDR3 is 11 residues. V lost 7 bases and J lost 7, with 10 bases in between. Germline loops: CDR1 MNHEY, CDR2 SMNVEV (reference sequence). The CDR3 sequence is CASINGGTQYF. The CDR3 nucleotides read TGTGCCAGCATCAACGGCGGGACCCAGTACTTC.

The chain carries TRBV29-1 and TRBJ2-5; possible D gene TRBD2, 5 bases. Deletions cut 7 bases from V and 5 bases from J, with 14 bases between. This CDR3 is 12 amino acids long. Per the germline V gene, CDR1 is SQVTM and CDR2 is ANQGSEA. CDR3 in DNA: TGCAGCGGAGTTCCGGGCGGGGAGACCCAGTACTTC. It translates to CSGVPGGETQYF.

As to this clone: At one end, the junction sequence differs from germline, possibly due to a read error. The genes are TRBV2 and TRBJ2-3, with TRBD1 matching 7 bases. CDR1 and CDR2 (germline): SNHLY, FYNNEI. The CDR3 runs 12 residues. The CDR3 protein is CASSEEDRDPGF. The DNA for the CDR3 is TGTGCCAGCAGTGAAGAAGACAGGGACCCGGGTTTT.

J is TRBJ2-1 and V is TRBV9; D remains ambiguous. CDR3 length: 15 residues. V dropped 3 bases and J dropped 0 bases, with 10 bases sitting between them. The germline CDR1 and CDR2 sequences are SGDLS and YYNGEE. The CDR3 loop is CASSGRWSSYNEQFF. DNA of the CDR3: TGTGCCAGCAGCGGGCGATGGAGCTCCTACAATGAGCAGTTCTTC.

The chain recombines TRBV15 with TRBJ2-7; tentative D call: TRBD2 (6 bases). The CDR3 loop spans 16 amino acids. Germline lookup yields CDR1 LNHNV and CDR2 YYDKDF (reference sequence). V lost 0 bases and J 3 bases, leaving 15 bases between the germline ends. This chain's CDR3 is CATSRDYGSEVYEQYF. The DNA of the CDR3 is TGTGCCACCAGCAGAGATTACGGGAGCGAGGTCTACGAGCAGTACTTC.

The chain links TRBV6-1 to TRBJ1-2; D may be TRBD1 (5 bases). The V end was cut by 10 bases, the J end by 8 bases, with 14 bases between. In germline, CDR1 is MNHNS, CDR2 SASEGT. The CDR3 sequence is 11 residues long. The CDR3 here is CATNPGGGYTF. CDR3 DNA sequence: TGTGCCACGAACCCGGGGGGGGGCTACACCTTC.

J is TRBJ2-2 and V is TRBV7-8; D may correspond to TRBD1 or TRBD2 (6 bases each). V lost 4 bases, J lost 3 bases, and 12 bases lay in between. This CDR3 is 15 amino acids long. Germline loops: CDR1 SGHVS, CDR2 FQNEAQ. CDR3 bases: TGTGCCAGCAGCTCCCGGGGGCCGGACACCGGGGAGCTGTTTTTT. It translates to CASSSRGPDTGELFF.

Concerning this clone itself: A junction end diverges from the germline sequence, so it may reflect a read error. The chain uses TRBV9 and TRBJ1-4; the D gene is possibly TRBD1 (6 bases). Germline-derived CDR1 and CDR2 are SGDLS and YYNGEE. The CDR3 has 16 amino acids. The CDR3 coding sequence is TGTGCCAGCAGCGGGGGTGCCGGGACAACGAATGAAAAACTGTTTTTT. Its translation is CASSGGAGTTNEKLFF. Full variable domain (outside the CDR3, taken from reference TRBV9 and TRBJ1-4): DSGVTQTPKHLITATGQRVTLRCSPRSGDLSVYWYQQSLDQGLQFLIQYYNGEERAKGNILERFSAQQFPDLHSELNLSSLELGDSALYFCASSGGAGTTNEKLFFGSGTQLSVL.

The CDR3 loop reads CASSLSKGQPQHF. In nucleotides, the CDR3 is TGTGCCAGTAGTCTCTCTAAGGGGCAGCCCCAGCATTTT. V and J are TRBV19 and TRBJ1-5; D may be TRBD1 (5 bases). Germline V lookup: CDR1 LNHDA, CDR2 SQIVND (reference sequence). V lost 5 bases and J lost 7, with 12 bases in between. This CDR3 has 13 amino acids.

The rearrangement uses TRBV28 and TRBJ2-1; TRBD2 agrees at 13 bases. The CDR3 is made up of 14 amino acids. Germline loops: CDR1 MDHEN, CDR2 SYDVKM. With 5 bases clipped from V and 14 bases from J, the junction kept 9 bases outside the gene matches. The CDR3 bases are TGTGCCAGCAGTCCCCTCCGGACTAGCGGGAGAAAGTTCTTC. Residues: CASSPLRTSGRKFF. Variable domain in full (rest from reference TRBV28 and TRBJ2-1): DVKVTQSSRYLVKRTGEKVFLECVQDMDHENMFWYRQDPGLGLRLIYFSYDVKMKEKGDIPEGYSVSREKKERFSLILESASTNQTSMYLCASSPLRTSGRKFFGPGTRLTVL.

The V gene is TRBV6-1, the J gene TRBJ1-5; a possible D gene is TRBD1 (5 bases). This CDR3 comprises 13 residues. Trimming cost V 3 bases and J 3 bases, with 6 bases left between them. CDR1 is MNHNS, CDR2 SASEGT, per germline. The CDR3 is CASSDRDNQPQHF. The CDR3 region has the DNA TGTGCCAGCAGTGACAGGGACAATCAGCCCCAGCATTTT.

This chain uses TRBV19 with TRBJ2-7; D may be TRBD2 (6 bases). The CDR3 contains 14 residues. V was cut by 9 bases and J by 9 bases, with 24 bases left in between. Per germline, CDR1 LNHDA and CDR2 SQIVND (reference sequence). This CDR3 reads CASNGGYQTERQYF. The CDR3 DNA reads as TGTGCCAGCAACGGGGGATACCAGACGGAAAGGCAGTACTTC.

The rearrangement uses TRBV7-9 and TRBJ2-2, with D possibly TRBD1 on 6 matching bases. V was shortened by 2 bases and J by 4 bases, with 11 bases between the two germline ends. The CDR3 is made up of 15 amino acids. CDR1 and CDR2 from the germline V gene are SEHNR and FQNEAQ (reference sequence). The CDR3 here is CASSLSGAGTGELFF. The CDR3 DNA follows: TGTGCCAGCAGCTTATCAGGGGCGGGCACCGGGGAGCTGTTTTTT.